This TCR beta chain was observed in a study of blood T cell repertoires in COVID-19. As for the study in general: The United States, Italy and Spain provided the acute and convalescent COVID-19 samples. PBMCs, B-cell-depleted T cells, or T cells were the source of the cDNA or gDNA that made up the material.

In the authors' workflow: Amplifying reference gene primers gave estimates of nucleated cell counts. The repertoire was sequenced with immunoSEQ multiplex PCR; TCRdb's copy has only in-frame clones and lacks some. The DNA gave D and trimming, while V, J and clone size come from that table. This sample carries 150,000 to 200,000 clones, roughly 85% of them seen once, and the ten largest clones take about 3.3%. Germline loops: CDR1 DFQATT, CDR2 SNEGSKA (reference sequence). The CDR3 runs to 14 residues. V lost 5 bases, J lost 3 bases, and 16 bases lay in between. The rearrangement links TRBV20-1 to TRBJ1-1; no reliable D call. This clonotype was obtained from a human donor with acute or convalescent COVID-19. The donor label of this sample is uncertain. Sequenced material: peripheral blood. DNA of the CDR3: TGCAGTGCTGGTGTGGGGTGGGAGGACACTGAAGCTTTCTTT. Protein sequence: CSAGVGWEDTEAFF.